This T cell receptor (beta chain) came from a study of T-cell memory formation after mild COVID-19. Study at large: For the most part, TCR clusters were specific to one donor.

Study outcomes and limitations: Shrinking CD4+ clones were chiefly CM and EM; CD8+ ones were chiefly EMRA. Day 15 to 85 contractors were CD4/CD8 balanced; later expanders leaned CD4+.

This clonotype was counted between two and nine times. As yet, its antigen is unknown. MiXCR was run by TCRdb on the 5' RACE reads, yielding one entry per CDR3 protein. In the table there are about 390,000 distinct CDR3 sequences, more than 20% of which are singletons. The germline V gene encodes CDR1 SGHDT and CDR2 YYEEEE. CDR3 length: 17 residues. V shed 0 bases and J 4 bases; nucleotides not matched to a gene: 5. This clonotype originated in an adult woman who had mild COVID-19 (a few samples of this study predate the infection). Cell type and time point are not known. Sequenced sample: PBMCs or a T cell subset sorted from them (not recorded which). The chain couples TRBV5-6 to TRBJ2-5; 14 bases agree with TRBD2. CDR3 nucleotides: TGTGCCAGCAGCTTGGCCCGACTAGCGGGAGGGAGAGAGACCCAGTACTTC. Amino acids: CASSLARLAGGRETQYF.